The 2 T cell receptor beta chains below were found in one sample sequenced in a study of shared clonotypes between healthy human individuals (dated by TCRdb to 2019 to 2021). Receptor amplification or capture employed the immunoSEQ multiplex PCR assay. TCRdb mirrors the immuneACCESS table, restricted to in-frame sequences. Some clones are absent from its copies; in checked studies, under half trace to an unresolved V gene, and the reason for the others is unknown. Across this sample there are about 480,000 clones, with 60% to 80% seen only once. Around 13% of the sample rests with the top ten. What was sequenced was PBMCs. These receptors all come from a woman in her thirties or forties in good health. Some clones in this sample may be carry-over from other donors' samples.

The V gene is TRBV19, the J gene TRBJ2-2; D remains unclear. Germline CDR1 LNHDA, CDR2 SQIVND (reference sequence). The V and J ends lost 4 bases and 5 bases respectively, with 8 bases between them. The CDR3 is made up of 13 amino acids. The DNA of the CDR3 is TGTGCCAGTAGTAGCCAAGGGACCGGGGAGCTGTTTTTT. The encoded protein is CASSSQGTGELFF.

The rearrangement joins TRBV6-1 to TRBJ1-2, with 9 bases that match TRBD1. Losses at the gene ends were 6 bases for V and 5 bases for J; bases not matched to a gene: 7. The CDR3 sequence is 14 residues long. Germline CDR1 and CDR2: MNHNS and SASEGT. The CDR3 DNA sequence: TGTGCCAGCAGGGGGACAGGGAGTTGGTATGGCTACACCTTC. This codes for CASRGTGSWYGYTF.